This TCR beta chain was captured in a study of Ad26.COV2.S vaccination and SARS-CoV-2 variants. Study-wide results and limits: Placebo recipients showed lower spike-specific TCR breadth than vaccinees.

To note about this clone: Its matching antigen is unknown.

The CDR3 extends over 13 amino acids. CDR1 and CDR2 from the germline V gene are GTSNPN and SVGIG (reference sequence). Between the trimmed V and J ends, which lost 5 bases and 4 bases, there was a span of 15 bases. Here immunoSEQ multiplex PCR was the method, and the copy in TCRdb shows in-frame clones only, minus some. The sample contains 440,000 or so clones, 92% of which appear only once. Treatment meaning: about 20 received Ad26.COV2.S at low or high dose, single or two shots; roughly five received placebo; per-sample allocation not given. Material that was analyzed had been drawn on day 63 after the first vaccine or placebo injection. This person who donated was an adult of 18-55 years in Boston. Participants' vaccine, an Ad26 vector, delivered Wuhan-strain SARS-CoV-2 spike.

The sequence came from a person between 18 and 65 years old who received the Ad26.COV2.S COVID-19 vaccine or a placebo. J is TRBJ2-7 and V is TRBV30, with TRBD2 as a possible D gene (6 bases). Sequencing was performed on peripheral blood, taken in a trial of Ad26.COV2.S vaccine versus placebo. The CDR3 DNA follows: TGTGCCTGGCGGAGGGTCGACGGTTACGAGCAGTACTTC. Its translation: CAWRRVDGYEQYF.